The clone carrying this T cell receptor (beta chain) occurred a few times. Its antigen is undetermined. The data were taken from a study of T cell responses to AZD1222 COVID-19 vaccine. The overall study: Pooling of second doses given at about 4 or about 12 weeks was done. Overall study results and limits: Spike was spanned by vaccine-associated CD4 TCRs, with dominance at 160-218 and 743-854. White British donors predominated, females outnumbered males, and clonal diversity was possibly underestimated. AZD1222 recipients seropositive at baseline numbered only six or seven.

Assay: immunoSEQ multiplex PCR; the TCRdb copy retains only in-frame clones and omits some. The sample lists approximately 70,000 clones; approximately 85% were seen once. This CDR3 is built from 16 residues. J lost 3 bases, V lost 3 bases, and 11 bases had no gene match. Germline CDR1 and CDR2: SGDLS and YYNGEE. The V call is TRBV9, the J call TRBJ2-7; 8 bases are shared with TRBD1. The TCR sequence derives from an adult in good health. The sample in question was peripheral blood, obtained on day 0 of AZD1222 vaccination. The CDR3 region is CASSDDRGENFYEQYF. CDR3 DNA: TGTGCCAGCAGCGACGACAGGGGCGAAAATTTCTACGAGCAGTACTTC.